This T cell receptor (beta chain) was documented in a study of blood T cell repertoires in COVID-19. Germline CDR1 is SGHTA and CDR2 is FQGNSA. This CDR3 region has 14 residues. V was clipped by 5 bases and J by 7 bases, with 15 bases between them. Assay used: immunoSEQ multiplex PCR; TCRdb lists only in-frame clones, some missing. The sample lists approximately 98,000 clones; over 75% were seen once. This clonotype was sampled from an older woman with acute or convalescent COVID-19. This chain uses TRBV7-2 with TRBJ2-1; tentatively, D is TRBD2 (6 bases). The specimen sequenced was peripheral blood. The CDR3 loop reads CASSPIRAGNEQFF. DNA of the CDR3: TGTGCCAGCAGCCCCATAAGGGCGGGGAATGAGCAGTTCTTC.